The 22 T cell receptor beta chains given below trace back to one sample, sequenced in a study of T-cell memory formation after mild COVID-19. MiXCR was run by TCRdb on the 5' RACE reads, yielding one entry per CDR3 protein. The repertoire holds about 430,000 distinct CDR3 sequences, with 15% to 20% as singletons. Sample: PBMCs or a T cell subset sorted from them (not recorded which). These receptor sequences come from a man between 18 and 35 years old who had mild COVID-19 (a few samples of this study predate the infection). Cell type and time point are not known.

The chain links TRBV3-1 to TRBJ2-5; TRBD2 matches at 7 bases. There are 12 residues in the CDR3. V lost 1 base to trimming and J lost 7 bases; unmatched junction nucleotides: 0. Germline CDR1 LGHDT, CDR2 YNNKEL (reference sequence). This chain's CDR3 is CASSQGGGTQYF. CDR3 bases: TGTGCCAGCAGCCAAGGCGGGGGGACCCAGTACTTC.

This sequence joins TRBV7-9 and TRBJ1-1, with 7 bases lining up with TRBD1. The CDR3 sequence is 13 residues long. J gave up 3 bases and V 5 bases, and 3 bases lay outside the gene matches. Germline V CDR1 and CDR2: SEHNR, FQNEAQ (reference sequence). In DNA form, the CDR3 reads TGTGCCAGCAGCAACGGGACAGACACTGAAGCTTTCTTT. Residues: CASSNGTDTEAFF.

This sequence joins TRBV5-1 and TRBJ1-2; 9 bases align to TRBD1. Germline CDR1 is SGHRS and CDR2 is YFSETQ. The CDR3 is 14 amino acids. The V gene end was trimmed by 4 bases and the J gene end by 5 bases; junction bases not matched to a gene: 6. CDR3 in DNA: TGCGCCAGCAGCGCCGGGACAGGGTATTATGGCTACACCTTC. It translates to CASSAGTGYYGYTF.

The rearrangement joins TRBV4-3 to TRBJ1-5; 7 bases are a match to TRBD1. Germline V gene data show CDR1 as LGHNA and CDR2 as YSLEER. CDR3 length: 17 residues. After removal of 1 base from V and 6 bases from J, the junction contained 12 bases not matched to a gene. In nucleotides, the CDR3 is TGCGCCAGCAGCCAAGGATACCGAGGGGGCGCGACTCAGCCCCAGCATTTT. It yields the protein CASSQGYRGGATQPQHF.

V gene TRBV7-2 combines with J gene TRBJ2-2, with D perhaps matching TRBD1 (7 bases). The V gene lost 6 bases and the J gene lost 5 bases, with 22 bases spanning the gap. This CDR3 contains 17 residues. CDR1 and CDR2 (germline): SGHTA, FQGNSA. The CDR3 spells CASSPSLGGAGTGELFF. As DNA, the CDR3 is TGTGCCAGCAGTCCCAGCCTAGGGGGCGCGGGGACCGGGGAGCTGTTTTTT.

This clonotype appeared a few times. This sequence joins TRBV5-1 and TRBJ1-1; D possibly corresponds to TRBD1 (6 bases). Trimming pared 4 bases from V and 4 bases from J, leaving 14 bases between. This CDR3 spans 14 amino acids. CDR1 SGHRS and CDR2 YFSETQ come from the germline V gene. CDR3 in DNA: TGCGCCAGCAGCAAGACAGGCGGGGTCACTGAAGCTTTCTTT. Translated, it gives CASSKTGGVTEAFF.

V gene TRBV5-1 combines with J gene TRBJ2-7, with D possibly matching TRBD1 (6 bases). The V gene's germline CDR1 is SGHRS and CDR2 YFSETQ. Trimming stripped 4 bases from V and 3 bases from J, with 11 bases between. CDR3 length: 13 residues. In DNA form, the CDR3 reads TGCGCCAGCAGCGGGGACACCCGCTACGAGCAGTACTTC. This translates into CASSGDTRYEQYF. Full variable domain (outside the CDR3, taken from reference TRBV5-1 and TRBJ2-7): KAGVTQTPRYLIKTRGQQVTLSCSPISGHRSVSWYQQTPGQGLQFLFEYFSETQRNKGNFPGRFSGRQFSNSRSEMNVSTLELGDSALYLCASSGDTRYEQYFGPGTRLTVT.

This clonotype is categorized as medium-sized (0.01 to 0.1%). The CDR3: CASSPGTGGYNEQFF. CDR3 nucleotide sequence: TGTGCCAGCAGCCCCGGGACAGGGGGCTACAATGAGCAGTTCTTC. The chain couples TRBV7-3 to TRBJ2-1; 11 bases are shared with TRBD1. The germline CDR1 and CDR2 sequences are SGHTA and FQGTGA. V was clipped by 5 bases and J by 3 bases; unmatched bases: 3. The CDR3 has 15 amino acids.

With regard to this clonotype: Germline and junction disagree at one end, which may indicate a read error. This chain links TRBV7-9 with TRBJ1-1, with a tentative D call TRBD1 (6 bases). CDR1 SEHNR and CDR2 FQNEAQ come from the germline V gene (reference sequence). This CDR3 has 15 amino acids. The chain's CDR3 is CAGSSEQGVETEAFF. CDR3 sequence (DNA): TGTGCCGGCAGCTCCGAACAGGGTGTGGAAACTGAAGCTTTCTTT.

V gene TRBV4-2 combines with J gene TRBJ1-4; no reliable D call. V lost 1 base and J 4 bases, leaving 13 bases between the germline ends. CDR1 is LGHNA, CDR2 YNFKEQ, per germline. The CDR3 has 16 residues. CDR3 nucleotides: TGTGCCAGCAGCCAAGGGCGGCGGAGCAATAATGAAAAACTGTTTTTT. Protein sequence: CASSQGRRSNNEKLFF.

The chain combines TRBV10-3 with TRBJ1-5, with a weak D call TRBD1 (6 bases). The CDR3 consists of 13 residues. V gave up 6 bases and J gave up 5 bases, with 11 bases separating them. CDR1 ENHRY and CDR2 SYGVKD come from the germline V gene. The CDR3 DNA sequence: TGTGCCATCAGAGCAGGGGAGGATCAGCCCCAGCATTTT. It yields the protein CAIRAGEDQPQHF.

The table lists this clonotype with a few counts. V is TRBV5-6 and J is TRBJ1-2; the D gene is possibly TRBD1 (6 bases). Germline values: CDR1 SGHDT, CDR2 YYEEEE. V gave up 3 bases and J gave up 9 bases, with 21 bases separating them. The CDR3 contains 15 residues. The CDR3 loop is CASSSLSGTGNSYTF. The CDR3 coding sequence is TGTGCCAGCAGCTCGCTCTCGGGTACAGGGAATAGCTACACCTTC.

This clonotype was picked up a small number of times. This chain joins TRBV6-1 and TRBJ1-1; D remains unclear. The CDR3 is made up of 14 amino acids. The germline gives CDR1 MNHNS, CDR2 SASEGT. Deletions cut 0 bases from V and 4 bases from J, with 9 bases between. The CDR3 reads CASSEAKGFTEAFF. The CDR3 DNA reads TGTGCCAGCAGTGAAGCAAAGGGTTTCACTGAAGCTTTCTTT.

CDR3 DNA: TGCGCCAGCAGCCTGGGAAGGGGGTACGATGAGCAGTTCTTC. Translation: CASSLGRGYDEQFF. The rearrangement links TRBV5-1 to TRBJ2-1; TRBD1 is a possible D gene (6 bases). CDR3 length equals 14 residues. Germline-derived CDR1 and CDR2 are SGHRS and YFSETQ. Trimming left V 4 bases short and J 8 bases short, with 16 bases between.

The rearrangement uses TRBV4-3 and TRBJ2-5, with TRBD1 as a possible D gene (5 bases). Germline CDR1 and CDR2: LGHNA and YSLEER. V was trimmed by 4 bases and J by 2 bases, leaving 11 bases between them. The CDR3 runs to 14 residues. CDR3 region: CASSPGCGQETQYF. CDR3 DNA sequence: TGCGCCAGCAGCCCAGGGTGTGGGCAAGAGACCCAGTACTTC.

The chain couples TRBV19 to TRBJ1-6; D remains ambiguous. The CDR3 consists of 13 residues. Germline V gene data show CDR1 as LNHDA and CDR2 as SQIVND (reference sequence). The germline V and J ends were trimmed by 3 bases and 10 bases, with 10 bases remaining between them. The CDR3 spells CASSILAESPLHF. The CDR3 DNA reads as TGTGCCAGTAGTATTTTGGCAGAGTCACCCCTCCACTTT.

Only a few counts were recorded for this clonotype. The chain is built from TRBV24-1 and TRBJ1-2; D is unresolved. CDR1 KGHDR and CDR2 SFDVKD come from the germline V gene. V was shortened by 4 bases and J by 8 bases, with 10 bases between the two germline ends. The CDR3 runs to 12 residues. The CDR3 loop reads CATSDPSRGYTF. In nucleotides, the CDR3 is TGTGCCACCAGTGACCCCTCGAGGGGCTACACCTTC.

This clonotype turned up a few times. V and J are TRBV11-1 and TRBJ2-5, with 9 bases that match TRBD1. Losses at the gene ends were 5 bases for V and 1 base for J; bases not matched to a gene: 5. CDR1 and CDR2 (germline): SGHAT, FQDESV (reference sequence). The CDR3 is made up of 15 amino acids. CDR3 DNA sequence: TGTGCCAGCAGCCTAAACAGGGGGCGCCAAGAGACCCAGTACTTC. Translated: CASSLNRGRQETQYF.

A few counts support this clonotype. The chain couples TRBV5-1 to TRBJ1-2, with D possibly matching TRBD1 (5 bases). The ends were cut back, 0 bases at V and 8 bases at J, with 14 bases in the middle. CDR3 length equals 14 residues. Germline CDR1 is SGHRS and CDR2 is YFSETQ. The CDR3 DNA reads as TGCGCCAGCAGCTTGGCCCTCCCGGGGGGAGGCTACACCTTC. It specifies CASSLALPGGGYTF.

The rearrangement joins TRBV27 to TRBJ2-5; TRBD2 aligns across 11 bases. Germline assignment: CDR1 MNHEY and CDR2 SMNVEV (reference sequence). The length of the CDR3 is 15 residues. J lost 3 bases, V lost 6 bases, and 6 bases had no gene match. DNA of the CDR3: TGTGCCAGCAGCCAAATAGCGGGGGGGAAAGAGACCCAGTACTTC. Protein product: CASSQIAGGKETQYF.

This clonotype was observed at least ten times. The chain links TRBV12-3 or TRBV12-4 to TRBJ1-2; D is possibly TRBD1 (5 bases). There are 12 residues in the CDR3. Deletions cut 5 bases from V and 3 bases from J, with 7 bases between. The CDR3 DNA reads as TGTGCCAGCAGTAGAGGGGACTATGGCTACACCTTC. Translated, it gives CASSRGDYGYTF.

This sequence joins TRBV5-4 and TRBJ2-3, with a tentative D call TRBD2 (6 bases). Germline values: CDR1 SGHNT, CDR2 YYREEE (reference sequence). V shed 0 bases and J shed 4 bases, with 9 bases lying between them. CDR3 size: 14 residues. CDR3 loop: CASSLAGDSDTQYF. CDR3 in DNA: TGTGCCAGCAGCTTGGCGGGGGATTCAGATACGCAGTATTTT.